A selection of T cell receptor beta chains follows, all from one sample in a study of yellow fever vaccine responses in identical twins. TCRdb re-called the RT-PCR reads through MiXCR, storing one row per CDR3 protein. Of 35,000 or so distinct CDR3 sequences in the sample, more than 50% were seen once. Material: T cells from blood (PBMCs), unsorted or a sorted subset (not recorded which), obtained before or after yellow fever vaccination (not recorded which). These receptors were obtained from a woman between 18 and 29 years old who received the yellow fever vaccine. Both conserved end residues are part of each CDR3. Fields, in order: clone size, J gene, V gene, CDR3 length, D gene, CDR3 protein, CDR3 DNA. The D gene is left open where the match is weak. Some rows mark clone size as missing; the rest say once, few, many or name a class of expanded clone.

few TRBJ2-5 TRBV13 14 . CASRMGGLQETQYF TGTGCCAGCCGGATGGGGGGACTGCAAGAGACCCAGTACTTC
. TRBJ1-3 TRBV28 15 . CASSLSPIAGNTIYF TGTGCCAGCAGTTTAAGCCCGATCGCTGGAAACACCATATATTTT
. TRBJ1-1 TRBV2 13 . CASSDSPDTEAFF TGTGCCAGCAGTGACAGCCCTGACACTGAAGCTTTCTTT
. TRBJ1-2 TRBV4-1 15 . CASSQVPGTNYGYTF TGCGCCAGCAGCCAAGTCCCAGGGACTAACTATGGCTACACCTTC
. TRBJ2-3 TRBV24-1 12 . CATSGLTDTQYF TGTGCCACCAGTGGACTTACAGATACGCAGTATTTT
. TRBJ2-1 TRBV12-3/TRBV12-4 13 . CASSLAQGNEQFF TGTGCCAGCAGTTTAGCCCAGGGAAATGAGCAGTTCTTC
. TRBJ2-1 TRBV7-9 12 . CASSLVEGDWFF TGTGCCAGCAGCCTCGTGGAGGGGGACTGGTTCTTC
few TRBJ2-2 TRBV5-1 15 . CASKSAGTSTGELFF TGCGCCAGCAAGTCGGCAGGGACTTCCACCGGGGAGCTGTTTTTT
few TRBJ1-1 TRBV11-3 17 TRBD1 CASSLGTGGFWNTEAFF TGTGCCAGCAGCCTGGGGACAGGGGGCTTCTGGAACACTGAAGCTTTCTTT
few TRBJ2-4 TRBV11-2 20 TRBD1 CASSLYGNLGTEPIKNIQYF TGTGCCAGCAGCTTATACGGGAATCTCGGGACAGAACCTATAAAAAACATTCAGTACTTC